These 22 T cell receptor beta chains came from one sample sequenced in a study of T cells in Graves' hyperthyroidism and ophthalmopathy. RNA transcripts provided the source from which TCR beta CDR3 regions were amplified. Primed by the HTBI set, a first-round RT-PCR was run on the TCR CDR3. Using its own MiXCR run on the multiplex PCR reads, TCRdb lists one record per CDR3 protein. The sample records approximately 630,000 distinct CDR3 sequences, roughly 15% being singletons. The sample consisted of blood. These receptors were obtained from a woman in her 30s with Graves' hyperthyroidism.

This clonotype was counted ten times or more. The DNA of the CDR3 is TGCAGTGCTAGAGTGCCGCAGGGTTACGAGCAGTACTTC. Its protein product is CSARVPQGYEQYF. V and J are TRBV20-1 and TRBJ2-7; possible D gene TRBD1, 5 bases. The CDR3 totals 13 residues. V lost 1 base and J 4 bases, leaving 11 bases between the germline ends. The germline gives CDR1 DFQATT, CDR2 SNEGSKA (reference sequence).

This clonotype came up many times. In DNA, the CDR3 is TGCGCCAGCAGCCAGGGTGATTACACTGAAGCTTTCTTT. Its translation is CASSQGDYTEAFF. The rearrangement joins TRBV4-1 to TRBJ1-1; D unresolved. CDR1 is MGHRA, CDR2 YSYEKL, per germline. This CDR3 contains 13 residues. V was clipped by 3 bases and J by 3 bases, with 8 bases between them.

This clonotype was observed many times. V usage is TRBV7-2 and J usage is TRBJ2-5; D unresolved. Trimming cost V 3 bases and J 2 bases, with 10 bases left between them. The CDR3 loop spans 14 amino acids. CDR1 SGHTA and CDR2 FQGNSA come from the germline V gene. The DNA of the CDR3 is TGTGCCAGCAGCTTTCCGACGGAACAAGAGACCCAGTACTTC. Protein: CASSFPTEQETQYF.

The chain couples TRBV20-1 to TRBJ1-1; a possible D gene is TRBD1 (6 bases). This CDR3 region has 15 residues. V was pared by 2 bases and J by 3 bases, with 16 bases between. CDR1 and CDR2 from the germline V gene are DFQATT and SNEGSKA (reference sequence). Here the CDR3 reads CSARFAGAGDTEAFF. The DNA of the CDR3 is TGCAGTGCTAGATTCGCGGGGGCGGGGGACACTGAAGCTTTCTTT.

This clonotype was found a few times. CDR3 nucleotides: TGTGCCAGCAACTTCCGGGACCGTGCATACTACGAGCAGTACTTC. It encodes CASNFRDRAYYEQYF. The chain is built from TRBV6-1 and TRBJ2-7; D might be TRBD1 or TRBD2, each matching 5 bases. The germline gives CDR1 MNHNS, CDR2 SASEGT. CDR3 length: 15 amino acids. V was clipped by 7 bases and J by 3 bases, with 19 bases between them.

Ten or more counts support this clonotype. V and J are TRBV7-9 and TRBJ2-7; D remains ambiguous. This CDR3 region has 13 residues. Trimming took off 8 bases at V and 0 bases at J, with 11 bases between the two ends. In germline, CDR1 is SEHNR, CDR2 FQNEAQ (reference sequence). The CDR3 loop is CASVGESSYEQYF. DNA of the CDR3: TGTGCCAGCGTGGGTGAAAGCTCCTACGAGCAGTACTTC.

This clonotype was counted ten times or more. This rearrangement joins TRBV7-9 to TRBJ2-7; D is undetermined. The CDR3 runs to 15 residues. Germline values: CDR1 SEHNR, CDR2 FQNEAQ (reference sequence). Trimming took 1 base from V and 4 from J, leaving 14 bases between them. The CDR3 spells CASSLEAVRTYEQYF. CDR3 DNA: TGTGCCAGCAGCTTAGAGGCCGTCCGAACGTACGAGCAGTACTTC.

This clonotype was seen many times. The V gene is TRBV27, the J gene TRBJ2-1; D tentatively reads TRBD1 or TRBD2 (5 bases each). Per germline, CDR1 MNHEY and CDR2 SMNVEV (reference sequence). The ends were cut back, 2 bases at V and 6 bases at J, with 11 bases in the middle. The CDR3 is 14 amino acids. The CDR3 DNA reads TGTGCCAGCAGTTTAATCGGGGACCGCAATGAGCAGTTCTTC. It specifies CASSLIGDRNEQFF.

The chain couples TRBV24-1 to TRBJ2-2, with D maybe TRBD1 (6 bases). Germline V gene data show CDR1 as KGHDR and CDR2 as SFDVKD. The CDR3 length is 13 residues. V was pared by 7 bases and J by 3 bases, with 8 bases between. The CDR3 loop reads CATRYRDTGELFF. Here the CDR3 DNA reads TGTGCCACCAGGTACAGGGACACCGGGGAGCTGTTTTTT.

This chain joins TRBV6-1 and TRBJ2-4; weak D call: TRBD1 (6 bases). From germline, CDR1 is MNHNS and CDR2 SASEGT. V dropped 7 bases and J dropped 5 bases, with 15 bases sitting between them. The CDR3 is 14 residues long. The CDR3 here is CASMKGHGENIQYF. CDR3 bases: TGTGCCAGCATGAAGGGACACGGGGAAAACATTCAGTACTTC.

Concerning this clonotype itself: This may arise from a read error, as a much more abundant clone is one base away. This sequence joins TRBV11-2 and TRBJ2-5; no definite D call. This CDR3 has 12 residues. The germline CDR1 and CDR2 sequences are SGHAT and FQNNGV. V was shortened by 2 bases and J by 1 base, with 2 bases between the two germline ends. In DNA, the CDR3 is TGTGCCAGCAGCTTAATCCAAGAGACCCAGTACTTC. Translated, it gives CASSLIQETQYF.

This clonotype was recorded a few times. The chain uses TRBV5-5 and TRBJ1-5, with D possibly TRBD1 on 5 matching bases. The CDR3 is 16 residues long. V lost 2 bases and J lost 1, with 13 bases in between. CDR1 SGHKS and CDR2 YYEKEE come from the germline V gene (reference sequence). The CDR3 DNA reads TGTGCCAGCAGCTTTGCCAGGGTGAACAGCAATCAGCCCCAGCATTTT. It is translated as CASSFARVNSNQPQHF.

This clonotype was counted ten times or more. The V call is TRBV27, the J call TRBJ2-7; D is tentatively TRBD1 or TRBD2 (6 bases each). The germline V gene has CDR1 MNHEY and CDR2 SMNVEV (reference sequence). This CDR3 is 17 amino acids long. The V gene lost 6 bases and the J gene lost 10 bases, with 31 bases spanning the gap. DNA of the CDR3: TGTGCCAGCAGAGGGGTTAGAGGAGGGGACAAACGTCGGAGACAGTACTTC. Amino acids: CASRGVRGGDKRRRQYF.

This clonotype showed up many times. The V call is TRBV6-2 or TRBV6-3, the J call TRBJ2-3; 7 nucleotides match TRBD1. Losses at the gene ends were 7 bases for V and 5 bases for J; bases not matched to a gene: 12. From germline, CDR1 is MNHEY and CDR2 SVGEGT. There are 15 residues in the CDR3. CDR3 DNA: TGTGCCAGCATTCCACGGACAGGTGGAAGAGATACGCAGTATTTT. Protein: CASIPRTGGRDTQYF.

This clonotype appeared many times. The genes are TRBV30 and TRBJ2-1; unclear D gene. The germline V and J ends were trimmed by 6 bases and 2 bases, with 5 bases remaining between them. Germline V gene sequence: CDR1 GTSNPN, CDR2 SVGIG (reference sequence). The CDR3 consists of 11 residues. CDR3 in DNA: TGTGCCTGTCTAGCCTACAATGAGCAGTTCTTC. It yields the protein CACLAYNEQFF. The whole variable domain, remainder taken from reference TRBV30 and TRBJ2-1, is SQTIHQWPATLVQPVGSPLSLECTVEGTSNPNLYWYRQAAGRGLQLLFYSVGIGQISSEVPQNLSASRPQDRQFILSSKKLLLSDSGFYLCACLAYNEQFFGPGTRLTVL.

This CDR3 is CASSVEGEAAAEAFF. CDR3 sequence (DNA): TGTGCCAGCAGCGTAGAGGGGGAGGCGGCGGCTGAAGCTTTCTTT. V is TRBV9 and J is TRBJ1-1; maybe TRBD1 (6 bases). CDR3 length: 15 amino acids. In germline, CDR1 is SGDLS, CDR2 YYNGEE. Trimming cost V 0 bases and J 6 bases, with 15 bases left between them. Drawing the rest from reference TRBV9 and TRBJ1-1, the complete variable domain is DSGVTQTPKHLITATGQRVTLRCSPRSGDLSVYWYQQSLDQGLQFLIQYYNGEERAKGNILERFSAQQFPDLHSELNLSSLELGDSALYFCASSVEGEAAAEAFFGQGTRLTVV.

Ten or more counts support this clonotype. The genes are TRBV3-1 and TRBJ1-5; D not resolved. The CDR3 is 14 residues long. CDR1 and CDR2 (germline): LGHDT, YNNKEL (reference sequence). V was pared by 8 bases and J by 4 bases, with 15 bases between. The CDR3 sequence is CASAARTVNQPQHF. CDR3 in DNA: TGTGCCAGCGCCGCCCGGACGGTAAATCAGCCCCAGCATTTT.

The chain has TRBV27 and TRBJ2-5, with D perhaps matching TRBD2 (5 bases). CDR3 size: 15 residues. Trimming shortened V by 4 bases and J by 4 bases, and 16 bases separated the two germline ends. The germline V gene encodes CDR1 MNHEY and CDR2 SMNVEV (reference sequence). The CDR3 DNA is TGTGCCAGCAGTTCCTCGCTAGCCGGCGGAGAGACCCAGTACTTC. Protein: CASSSSLAGGETQYF.

This clonotype occurred many times. The V and J genes are TRBV10-3 and TRBJ2-7, with D possibly matching TRBD1 (6 bases). V shed 10 bases and J shed 2 bases, with 12 bases lying between them. Germline CDR1 and CDR2: ENHRY and SYGVKD. This CDR3 is built from 12 residues. CDR3 region: CASRQAAYEQYF. CDR3 DNA: TGTGCCAGCCGACAGGCAGCCTACGAGCAGTACTTC.

This clonotype showed up just a few times. The CDR3 DNA reads as TGCAGTGCTAGTAGTGGCGGGACCTACACCGGGGAGCTGTTTTTT. It codes for CSASSGGTYTGELFF. The chain is built from TRBV20-1 and TRBJ2-2, with D maybe TRBD2 (6 bases). CDR3 size: 15 residues. In germline, CDR1 is DFQATT, CDR2 SNEGSKA (reference sequence). V dropped 3 bases and J dropped 3 bases, with 14 bases sitting between them.

Details on this clonotype: A much larger clone lies one base from this, so it may be a read error. The chain carries TRBV28 and TRBJ1-1; D is ambiguous. CDR1 and CDR2 (germline): MDHEN, SYDVKM. The ends were cut back, 3 bases at V and 3 bases at J, with 14 bases in the middle. The CDR3 loop spans 15 amino acids. The CDR3 is CASSFSGTVDTEAFF. CDR3 nucleotide sequence: TGTGCCAGCAGTTTTTCAGGAACAGTGGACACTGAAGCTTTCTTT.

This clonotype was counted ten times or more. The rearrangement joins TRBV12-3 or TRBV12-4 to TRBJ2-2; D tentatively fits TRBD1 or TRBD2 (5 bases each). This CDR3 is 19 amino acids long. With 2 bases removed from V and 1 base from J, the gap between germline ends came to 20 bases. CDR3 sequence reads: CASSLNRGATRRNTGELFF. The CDR3 bases are TGTGCCAGCAGTTTAAATCGAGGGGCAACCCGTAGGAACACCGGGGAGCTGTTTTTT.